This TCR beta chain was obtained from a study of blood T cell repertoires in COVID-19. Study-level information: Both acute and convalescent COVID-19 samples were obtained from the United States, Italy and Spain. PBMCs, B-cell-depleted T cells, or T cells were the source of the cDNA or gDNA that made up the material.

Participant-reported clinical history was the basis for cohort assignment. Recovered status in Cohort 3 required two negative PCRs, clearance, or symptom resolution. Method: immunoSEQ multiplex PCR; TCRdb's copy keeps in-frame clones and lacks some. This sample has around 200,000 clones, with less than 85% found just once. The germline V gene encodes CDR1 LNHDA and CDR2 SQIVND (reference sequence). The CDR3 sequence is 15 residues long. V dropped 2 bases and J dropped 2; count of bases not matched to a gene: 5. The chain has TRBV19 and TRBJ2-7; 8 bases map to TRBD1. The material sequenced was PBMCs or T cells enriched from blood (not recorded which). The source of this sequence is a man aged 35-49 years who had recovered from COVID-19. DNA for the CDR3: TGTGCCAGTAGTATAAGTGCACAGGGGGCCTACGAGCAGTACTTC. Protein product: CASSISAQGAYEQYF.